These 6 T cell receptor beta chains were all obtained from the same sample, sequenced in a study of shared clonotypes between healthy human individuals. TCRdb keeps only in-frame clones here, not all; method: immunoSEQ multiplex PCR. There are 400,000 to 550,000 clones in the sample; around 80% occur only once, and over 9.5% lies in the top ten. Sequencing was performed on PBMCs. The receptors come from a woman between 40 and 55 years old in good health. Some clones in this sample may be carry-over from other donors' samples.

The chain combines TRBV6-5 with TRBJ2-1, with D perhaps matching TRBD2 (6 bases). Germline V lookup: CDR1 MNHEY, CDR2 SVGAGI. V lost 0 bases and J lost 7, with 13 bases in between. The CDR3 runs to 15 residues. The CDR3, as DNA: TGTGCCAGCAGTTACTCGATATCTAGCGCGAATGAGCAGTTCTTC. Its protein product is CASSYSISSANEQFF.

This rearrangement joins TRBV5-1 to TRBJ2-2; 8 bases map to TRBD2. The germline V gene encodes CDR1 SGHRS and CDR2 YFSETQ. CDR3 size: 15 residues. The J segment lost 2 bases and the V segment lost 3 bases, leaving 3 bases of the junction unmatched. CDR3 sequence reads: CASSSVAGNTGELFF. Here the CDR3 DNA reads TGCGCCAGCAGCTCCGTAGCGGGAAACACCGGGGAGCTGTTTTTT.

The chain combines TRBV5-1 with TRBJ1-1; D remains ambiguous. With 4 bases removed from V and 1 base from J, the gap between germline ends came to 8 bases. The CDR3 length is 13 residues. Germline V gene lookup returns CDR1 SGHRS and CDR2 YFSETQ. CDR3 loop: CASSPSQNTEAFF. DNA of the CDR3: TGCGCCAGCAGCCCTAGCCAGAACACTGAAGCTTTCTTT. Combining the CDR3 with reference TRBV5-1 and TRBJ1-1 gives the whole variable domain KAGVTQTPRYLIKTRGQQVTLSCSPISGHRSVSWYQQTPGQGLQFLFEYFSETQRNKGNFPGRFSGRQFSNSRSEMNVSTLELGDSALYLCASSPSQNTEAFFGQGTRLTVV.

This chain links TRBV7-9 with TRBJ1-1; D uncertain. The CDR3 is 11 residues long. CDR1 SEHNR and CDR2 FQNEAQ come from the germline V gene (reference sequence). V was clipped by 6 bases and J by 5 bases, with 7 bases between them. The CDR3 DNA reads as TGTGCCAGCAGTGCCCTGACTGAAGCTTTCTTT. The encoded protein is CASSALTEAFF.

This clone was detected only once. The rearrangement uses TRBV7-6 and TRBJ2-7, with 8 bases lining up with TRBD1. The CDR3 contains 14 residues. With 5 bases clipped from V and 5 bases from J, the junction kept 8 bases outside the gene matches. Germline V CDR1 and CDR2: SGHVS, FNYEAQ. DNA for the CDR3: TGTGCCAGCAGCCCCTCGACAGGGGCCCACGAGCAGTACTTC. Residues: CASSPSTGAHEQYF.

V usage is TRBV11-2 and J usage is TRBJ2-2, with D perhaps matching TRBD1 (6 bases). Trimming took off 3 bases at V and 4 bases at J, with 12 bases between the two ends. The length of the CDR3 is 15 residues. Germline V CDR1 and CDR2: SGHAT, FQNNGV. For the CDR3, the DNA is TGTGCCAGCAGCTTGCTAACAGGGAGCACCGGGGAGCTGTTTTTT. It specifies CASSLLTGSTGELFF.